A single sample gave rise to the 26 T cell receptor beta chains below, sequenced in a study of blood T cell repertoires in COVID-19. Profiled with immunoSEQ multiplex PCR; TCRdb holds only in-frame clones, not every one. The sample holds approximately 120,000 clones; 83% are singletons and the top ten take roughly 20%. Sequenced: peripheral blood. The source of these receptors is a woman in her sixties with acute or convalescent COVID-19.

This chain joins TRBV2 and TRBJ1-2; TRBD1 agrees at 8 bases. This CDR3 has 17 residues. Trimming at V came to 1 base and at J to 8 bases, leaving 15 bases not matched to a gene. In germline, CDR1 is SNHLY, CDR2 FYNNEI. For the CDR3, the DNA is TGTGCCAGCAGTGAAGATCGGCTAGGCAGGGGGCTAGAGGGCTACACCTTC. Translated, it gives CASSEDRLGRGLEGYTF.

This chain joins TRBV29-1 and TRBJ1-2; no firm D call. V was pared by 5 bases and J by 2 bases, with 9 bases between. Germline CDR1 and CDR2: SQVTM and ANQGSEA. This CDR3 has 12 amino acids. The CDR3 here is CSVIDGNYGYTF. The DNA for the CDR3 is TGCAGCGTTATAGACGGGAACTATGGCTACACCTTC.

The chain recombines TRBV7-6 with TRBJ1-1, with D uncertain. CDR3 length equals 15 residues. Germline V lookup: CDR1 SGHVS, CDR2 FNYEAQ. V lost 1 base and J lost 1, with 10 bases in between. In nucleotides, the CDR3 is TGTGCCAGCAGCTTAGACCAGTCCTCGAACACTGAAGCTTTCTTT. It encodes CASSLDQSSNTEAFF.

The CDR3 DNA sequence: TGTGCCAGCAGTTCCCACTCTGGAAACACCATATATTTT. Translation gives CASSSHSGNTIYF. The V call is TRBV6-5, the J call TRBJ1-3; D call uncertain. This CDR3 has 13 residues. Trimming took off 4 bases at V and 0 bases at J, with 4 bases between the two ends. The germline gives CDR1 MNHEY, CDR2 SVGAGI.

This clone was seen a single time. This rearrangement joins TRBV18 to TRBJ2-7; unclear D gene. CDR1 and CDR2 from the germline V gene are KGHSH and LQKENI. V lost 2 bases to trimming and J lost 3 bases, with 11 bases between them. The CDR3 contains 14 residues. The CDR3 bases are TGTGCCAGCTCACCAGCTCGGGTGTTCTACGAGCAGTACTTC. Its protein product is CASSPARVFYEQYF.

CDR3 DNA: TGTGCCAGCAGCGCGGACAGTTCCTCCTATGGCTACACCTTC. This sequence encodes CASSADSSSYGYTF. The rearrangement joins TRBV7-2 to TRBJ1-2; a weak D match, TRBD1 (6 bases). The germline V and J ends were trimmed by 5 bases and 4 bases, with 14 bases remaining between them. CDR1 and CDR2 (germline): SGHTA, FQGNSA. This CDR3 contains 14 residues.

J is TRBJ1-6 and V is TRBV6-5; D may be TRBD1 (6 bases). The ends were cut back, 6 bases at V and 14 bases at J, with 20 bases in the middle. This CDR3 has 14 residues. CDR1 and CDR2 from the germline V gene are MNHEY and SVGAGI. The CDR3 protein is CASSEGTRRLSLHF. CDR3 bases: TGTGCCAGCAGCGAGGGGACACGGCGGCTCTCCCTCCACTTT.

The chain joins TRBV28 to TRBJ1-5, with D unresolved. The germline V gene encodes CDR1 MDHEN and CDR2 SYDVKM. The V and J ends lost 4 bases and 4 bases respectively, with 14 bases between them. CDR3 length: 15 amino acids. The CDR3 DNA sequence: TGTGCCAGCAGTTCCGGCGGGTGGGTTAATCAGCCCCAGCATTTT. Its translation: CASSSGGWVNQPQHF. The full variable domain, rest sourced from reference TRBV28 and TRBJ1-5, is DVKVTQSSRYLVKRTGEKVFLECVQDMDHENMFWYRQDPGLGLRLIYFSYDVKMKEKGDIPEGYSVSREKKERFSLILESASTNQTSMYLCASSSGGWVNQPQHFGDGTRLSIL.

Concerning this clone itself: Other DNA sequences in this specimen translate into the identical CDR3. J is TRBJ2-5 and V is TRBV5-1; 10 nucleotides match TRBD2. Germline-derived CDR1 and CDR2 are SGHRS and YFSETQ. The CDR3 is 14 residues long. After removal of 2 bases from V and 2 bases from J, the junction contained 0 bases not matched to a gene. CDR3 amino acids: CASSLAGGQETQYF. For the CDR3, the DNA is TGCGCCAGCAGCTTAGCGGGAGGGCAAGAGACCCAGTACTTC.

This chain links TRBV11-2 with TRBJ2-3, with 9 bases that match TRBD1. Trimming removed 0 bases from V and 5 bases from J; junction bases left unmatched: 9. This CDR3 region has 17 residues. The germline CDR1 and CDR2 sequences are SGHAT and FQNNGV. CDR3 sequence (DNA): TGTGCCAGCAGCTTAGATAACGGACAGGGGATGGAAGATACGCAGTATTTT. This codes for CASSLDNGQGMEDTQYF.

The rearrangement links TRBV3-1 (or the pseudogene TRBV3-2) to TRBJ2-7, with 13 bases that match TRBD2. Germline loops: CDR1 LGHDT, CDR2 YNNKEL (reference sequence). Unmatched junction bases numbered 9, after V lost 6 bases and J lost 1 base. The length of the CDR3 is 17 residues. The CDR3 sequence: CASSLRLAGGSSYEQYF. In DNA, the CDR3 is TGTGCCAGCAGTCTTAGACTAGCGGGAGGCAGTTCCTACGAGCAGTACTTC.

The rearrangement joins TRBV6-1 to TRBJ2-2; D perhaps matches TRBD1 (6 bases). The CDR3 has 16 amino acids. Trimming left V 2 bases short and J 5 bases short, with 15 bases between. In germline, CDR1 is MNHNS, CDR2 SASEGT. CDR3 protein: CASSERWTDLTGELFF. CDR3 bases: TGTGCCAGCAGTGAAAGATGGACAGACTTGACCGGGGAGCTGTTTTTT.

V is TRBV6-6 and J is TRBJ2-6; D is unclear. The CDR3 contains 15 residues. V gave up 5 bases and J gave up 1 base, with 9 bases separating them. Germline assignment: CDR1 MNHNY and CDR2 SVGAGI (reference sequence). The CDR3 sequence: CASSNPGSGANVLTF. DNA for the CDR3: TGTGCCAGCAGTAATCCGGGTTCTGGGGCCAACGTCCTGACTTTC.

The V call is TRBV19, the J call TRBJ1-6; 7 bases are a match to TRBD1. The CDR3 sequence is 15 residues long. The V and J ends lost 5 bases and 10 bases, in that order; junction bases with no gene match: 11. Germline V gene data show CDR1 as LNHDA and CDR2 as SQIVND (reference sequence). The CDR3 spells CASSPPTGIYSPLHF. The CDR3 coding sequence is TGTGCCAGTAGTCCCCCGACAGGGATCTACTCACCCCTCCACTTT.

Details on this clone: Germline and junction disagree at one end, which may indicate a read error. The chain has TRBV7-7 and TRBJ2-1; D is perhaps TRBD2 (6 bases). CDR1 is SSHAT and CDR2 is FNYEAQ in the germline V gene (reference sequence). The CDR3 totals 17 residues. CDR3 loop: CASSLWGLGLPPHEQFF. For the CDR3, the DNA is TGTGCTAGCAGCTTGTGGGGGTTGGGACTCCCTCCCCATGAGCAGTTCTTC.

This chain joins TRBV28 and TRBJ2-3, with a possible D match to TRBD1 (6 bases). This CDR3 has 14 amino acids. Trimming stripped 6 bases from V and 2 bases from J, with 12 bases between. Germline V gene data show CDR1 as MDHEN and CDR2 as SYDVKM. The CDR3 bases are TGTGCCAGCAGCCTAGGGGGATACACAGATACGCAGTATTTT. Its protein product is CASSLGGYTDTQYF.

This chain joins TRBV11-2 and TRBJ1-3; no firm D call. Germline CDR1 and CDR2: SGHAT and FQNNGV. The CDR3 is 15 residues long. The ends were cut back, 8 bases at V and 1 base at J, with 15 bases in the middle. CDR3: CASRQPGGSGNTIYF. The CDR3 DNA follows: TGTGCCAGCCGTCAGCCGGGAGGGTCTGGAAACACCATATATTTT.

The V call is TRBV10-3, the J call TRBJ1-1; D might be TRBD1 (5 bases). The V end lost 10 bases, the J end lost 5 bases, and 11 bases lay between the germline ends. This CDR3 has 11 residues. Germline V lookup: CDR1 ENHRY, CDR2 SYGVKD. This CDR3 is CATGGGTEAFF. In DNA, the CDR3 is TGTGCCACCGGGGGAGGGACTGAAGCTTTCTTT.

The rearrangement links TRBV2 to TRBJ1-3, with D hard to call. This CDR3 has 13 amino acids. V gave up 7 bases and J gave up 0 bases, with 7 bases separating them. CDR1 SNHLY and CDR2 FYNNEI come from the germline V gene. The CDR3 reads CASTPYSGNTIYF. In DNA, the CDR3 is TGTGCCAGCACCCCTTACTCTGGAAACACCATATATTTT.

This chain links TRBV29-1 with TRBJ1-1; TRBD1 aligns across 8 bases. There are 13 residues in the CDR3. Germline CDR1 and CDR2: SQVTM and ANQGSEA. V was pared by 7 bases and J by 4 bases, with 8 bases of the junction left unmatched. The CDR3 is CSALAGGVTEAFF. The CDR3 DNA reads as TGCAGCGCCCTCGCAGGGGGCGTCACTGAAGCTTTCTTT.

The rearrangement links TRBV30 to TRBJ1-6; D is unclear. The CDR3 is 13 residues long. Germline CDR1 reads GTSNPN; CDR2 reads SVGIG (reference sequence). Trimming cost V 3 bases and J 8 bases, with 11 bases left between them. The CDR3 sequence: CAWRFGYDSPLHF. Written as DNA, the CDR3 is TGTGCCTGGAGGTTCGGGTACGATTCACCCCTCCACTTT.

CDR3 coding DNA: TGTGCCAGCAGCTTTCTCGGGGAAGTGGTAGAGACCCAGTACTTC. Translation: CASSFLGEVVETQYF. The rearrangement links TRBV7-8 to TRBJ2-5, with D tentatively TRBD2 (5 bases). The V gene's germline CDR1 is SGHVS and CDR2 FQNEAQ. The V gene lost 3 bases and the J gene lost 4 bases, with 15 bases spanning the gap. This CDR3 spans 15 amino acids.

V usage is TRBV29-1 and J usage is TRBJ2-5; perhaps TRBD1 as D (5 bases). The CDR3 has 13 residues. V was shortened by 5 bases and J by 1 base, with 11 bases between the two germline ends. Per the germline V gene, CDR1 is SQVTM and CDR2 is ANQGSEA. The CDR3 here is CSVLGRAQETQYF. The CDR3 nucleotides read TGCAGCGTTCTGGGCAGGGCCCAAGAGACCCAGTACTTC.

V and J are TRBV11-2 and TRBJ1-2, with D perhaps matching TRBD1 (6 bases). The CDR3 runs to 13 residues. The ends were cut back, 3 bases at V and 6 bases at J, with 11 bases in the middle. CDR1 is SGHAT, CDR2 FQNNGV, per germline. The CDR3 sequence is CASSFPRGDGYTF. The CDR3 region has the DNA TGTGCCAGCAGCTTCCCCAGGGGCGATGGCTACACCTTC.

V is TRBV5-1 and J is TRBJ2-2; D may be TRBD2 (5 bases). The CDR3 is made up of 15 amino acids. Trimming removed 5 bases from V and 1 base from J, with 12 bases in between. From germline, CDR1 is SGHRS and CDR2 YFSETQ. The CDR3 region has the DNA TGCGCCAGCAGGACTATGGCGGAGAACACCGGGGAGCTGTTTTTT. It specifies CASRTMAENTGELFF.

This chain joins TRBV5-4 and TRBJ2-5, with 8 bases identical to TRBD1. Germline values: CDR1 SGHNT, CDR2 YYREEE (reference sequence). This CDR3 is built from 15 residues. V lost 4 bases to trimming and J lost 5 bases; unmatched junction nucleotides: 10. CDR3 protein: CASSRDRTGPETQYF. CDR3 in DNA: TGTGCCAGCAGCCGGGATCGGACAGGGCCGGAGACCCAGTACTTC.